A single sample is the source of the 27 T cell receptor beta chains below, sequenced in a study of somatic mutations in cytotoxic T cells in rheumatoid arthritis (dated 2017 in TCRdb). Library generation was performed with the immunoSEQ multiplex PCR assay. Imported from immuneACCESS, the table was reduced by TCRdb to in-frame sequences with V and J called. These copies leave out some clones; in studies compared against another copy, an unresolved V gene accounts for under half, and the cause of the remainder is not known. This sample is represented by some 15,000 clones; approximately 77% of them were singletons. The ten largest clones take up 10% of the sample. Source material: CD8+ T cells sorted from blood. The receptors originated from an adult with rheumatoid arthritis.

This clone has a single count. V is TRBV13 and J is TRBJ2-2; 7 bases align to TRBD1. The CDR3 spans 17 residues. Germline lookup yields CDR1 PRHDT and CDR2 FYEKMQ (reference sequence). V lost 1 base and J lost 3; bases outside the gene matches: 8. The CDR3 DNA reads as TGTGCCAGCAGCTTAGATTATCCAGGGGGAGACACCGGGGAGCTGTTTTTT. Translation: CASSLDYPGGDTGELFF.

In its sample, this clone was seen a few times. V is TRBV21-1 and J is TRBJ2-5; no check of the table's D call, TRBD1, against the DNA was made. TRBV21-1 is shown as a pseudogene. The CDR3 consists of 17 residues. CDR3 amino acids: CASSKVWTGSHQETQYF. As DNA, the CDR3 is TGTGCCAGCAGCAAAGTCTGGACAGGGAGCCATCAAGAGACCCAGTACTTC.

The J gene is TRBJ2-1, the V gene TRBV27, with TRBD2 matching 12 bases. Germline V gives CDR1 MNHEY, CDR2 SMNVEV (reference sequence). The CDR3 length is 14 residues. The J segment lost 7 bases and the V segment lost 7 bases, leaving 5 bases of the junction unmatched. The CDR3, as DNA: TGTGCCAGCAAGGACCTAGCGGGGGGGAATGAGCAGTTCTTC. Residues: CASKDLAGGNEQFF.

The rearrangement uses TRBV29-1 and TRBJ1-1; no definite D call. This CDR3 contains 13 residues. V dropped 7 bases and J dropped 0 bases, with 12 bases sitting between them. Germline CDR1 SQVTM, CDR2 ANQGSEA. The CDR3 DNA sequence: TGCAGCGCCACGGGAGTTATGAACACTGAAGCTTTCTTT. Its translation is CSATGVMNTEAFF.

This chain connects TRBV9 to TRBJ2-4; TRBD1 is a possible D gene (5 bases). The V gene lost 4 bases and the J gene lost 1 base, with 9 bases spanning the gap. The CDR3 runs to 14 residues. In germline, CDR1 is SGDLS, CDR2 YYNGEE. The CDR3 coding sequence is TGTGCCAGCAGCCAGGGTCTGGCCAAAAACATTCAGTACTTC. Its translation is CASSQGLAKNIQYF. The full variable domain, with the rest looked up from reference TRBV9 and TRBJ2-4, is DSGVTQTPKHLITATGQRVTLRCSPRSGDLSVYWYQQSLDQGLQFLIQYYNGEERAKGNILERFSAQQFPDLHSELNLSSLELGDSALYFCASSQGLAKNIQYFGAGTRLSVL.

The chain couples TRBV30 to TRBJ2-5, with 9 bases identical to TRBD1. Germline V CDR1 and CDR2: GTSNPN, SVGIG (reference sequence). The ends lost 0 bases at V and 0 bases at J; junction bases unmatched: 2. This CDR3 comprises 15 residues. The CDR3 protein is CAWSVGTGNQETQYF. CDR3 sequence (DNA): TGTGCCTGGAGTGTGGGGACAGGGAACCAAGAGACCCAGTACTTC.

The chain links TRBV5-5 to TRBJ2-7; D could derive from TRBD1 or TRBD2 (5 bases each). The CDR3 is made up of 14 amino acids. Trimming cost V 0 bases and J 5 bases, with 12 bases left between them. Per germline, CDR1 SGHKS and CDR2 YYEKEE (reference sequence). The CDR3 DNA reads TGTGCCAGCAGCTTGGTTGGGACGATCCACGAGCAGTACTTC. Amino acid sequence: CASSLVGTIHEQYF.

V usage is TRBV7-6 and J usage is TRBJ2-1; the D gene is possibly TRBD1 (6 bases). CDR1 is SGHVS, CDR2 FNYEAQ, per germline. This CDR3 comprises 20 residues. The ends were cut back, 5 bases at V and 0 bases at J, with 26 bases in the middle. CDR3 region: CASSAGPRVTGRSSYNEQFF. The CDR3 DNA reads as TGTGCCAGCAGCGCAGGGCCCCGAGTGACAGGCCGGAGCTCCTACAATGAGCAGTTCTTC.

This clone was observed a few times. CDR3 sequence: CASSLEGQGENEQFF. CDR3 sequence (DNA): TGTGCCAGCAGCTTAGAAGGGCAGGGTGAAAATGAGCAGTTCTTC. This chain connects TRBV7-3 to TRBJ2-1; possibly TRBD1 for D (5 bases). CDR3 length: 15 amino acids. Trimming stripped 2 bases from V and 7 bases from J, with 15 bases between. From germline, CDR1 is SGHTA and CDR2 FQGTGA.

The V and J genes are TRBV5-1 and TRBJ2-1, with D perhaps matching TRBD1 (6 bases). Germline CDR1 reads SGHRS; CDR2 reads YFSETQ. The CDR3 totals 12 residues. V was clipped by 2 bases and J by 13 bases, with 13 bases between them. DNA of the CDR3: TGCGCCAGCAGCTTACAGGGCACGTATCAGTTCTTC. Translated, it gives CASSLQGTYQFF.

This clone was picked up a small number of times. The rearrangement joins TRBV19 to TRBJ1-1; TRBD1 aligns across 8 bases. The V gene end was trimmed by 8 bases and the J gene end by 6 bases; junction bases not matched to a gene: 11. The germline V gene encodes CDR1 LNHDA and CDR2 SQIVND (reference sequence). This CDR3 comprises 14 residues. CDR3 sequence (DNA): TGTGCCAGTGAGATTGCAGGGGGCTACGCTGAAGCTTTCTTT. Amino acids: CASEIAGGYAEAFF.

The chain combines TRBV9 with TRBJ2-3; 14 nucleotides agree with TRBD2. Germline V gene sequence: CDR1 SGDLS, CDR2 YYNGEE. The CDR3 has 19 residues. V lost 0 bases, J lost 6 bases, and 12 bases stayed unmatched. CDR3 DNA sequence: TGTGCCAGCAGCGTAGCTACCCTGACTAGCGGGGGGGCCAGGGATACGCAGTATTTT. It is translated as CASSVATLTSGGARDTQYF.

The chain carries TRBV7-8 and TRBJ2-2; D tentatively reads TRBD1 or TRBD2 (6 bases each). The CDR3 covers 15 residues. Germline lookup yields CDR1 SGHVS and CDR2 FQNEAQ. Trimming stripped 1 base from V and 5 bases from J, with 11 bases between. The CDR3 DNA is TGTGCCAGCAGCTTAGTTACAGGGAGGACCGGGGAGCTGTTTTTT. It translates to CASSLVTGRTGELFF.

The V call is TRBV6-1, the J call TRBJ1-6, with D uncertain. V lost 6 bases and J lost 4, with 10 bases in between. CDR1 and CDR2 from the germline V gene are MNHNS and SASEGT. CDR3 length: 14 residues. This chain's CDR3 is CASRGRRYNSPLHF. For the CDR3, the DNA is TGTGCCAGCAGGGGTCGTCGGTATAATTCACCCCTCCACTTT.

The chain combines TRBV28 with TRBJ1-2, with D maybe TRBD1 (5 bases). Trimming shortened V by 3 bases and J by 10 bases, and 15 bases separated the two germline ends. CDR3 length: 13 residues. Germline CDR1 MDHEN, CDR2 SYDVKM. For the CDR3, the DNA is TGTGCCAGCAGTTTGGATTGGACATCTCACTACACCTTC. Its translation: CASSLDWTSHYTF.

The chain carries TRBV27 and TRBJ2-6; 10 bases line up with TRBD1. In germline, CDR1 is MNHEY, CDR2 SMNVEV (reference sequence). Trimming took 5 bases from V and 2 from J; bases not matched to a gene: 3. The CDR3 spans 16 residues. The CDR3, as DNA: TGTGCCAGCAGTCGACAGGGGGCGACTGGGGCCAACGTCCTGACTTTC. Its protein product is CASSRQGATGANVLTF.

J is TRBJ1-2 and V is TRBV6-6, with D uncertain. CDR1 is MNHNY and CDR2 is SVGAGI in the germline V gene (reference sequence). Trimming shortened V by 4 bases and J by 6 bases, and 9 bases separated the two germline ends. The CDR3 contains 12 residues. The CDR3 is CASSWGKDGYTF. The CDR3 DNA reads as TGTGCCAGCAGTTGGGGTAAGGATGGCTACACCTTC.

In its sample, this clone was seen a few times. The chain is built from TRBV30 and TRBJ1-1; TRBD1 agrees at 7 bases. Germline values: CDR1 GTSNPN, CDR2 SVGIG (reference sequence). With V trimmed by 0 bases and J by 0 bases, 7 bases remained unmatched. The CDR3 has 16 residues. The CDR3 DNA reads TGTGCCTGGAGTGTCTCTTTCAGGGGGTTGAACACTGAAGCTTTCTTT. Translating gives CAWSVSFRGLNTEAFF.

This clone was detected only a few times. The gene calls are TRBV2 and TRBJ2-7; possibly TRBD1 or TRBD2 for D (5 bases each). V lost 4 bases and J lost 0, with 19 bases in between. The length of the CDR3 is 17 residues. Per germline, CDR1 SNHLY and CDR2 FYNNEI. The CDR3 sequence is CASSGRVGRATSYEQYF. Written as DNA, the CDR3 is TGTGCCAGCAGTGGTCGGGTGGGGCGGGCCACCTCCTACGAGCAGTACTTC.

This chain links TRBV9 with TRBJ2-2; 10 bases align to TRBD2. The CDR3 totals 16 residues. After removal of 0 bases from V and 4 bases from J, the junction contained 3 bases not matched to a gene. Germline loops: CDR1 SGDLS, CDR2 YYNGEE. The CDR3 region is CASSVASGGATGELFF. CDR3 coding DNA: TGTGCCAGCAGCGTAGCCAGCGGGGGGGCCACCGGGGAGCTGTTTTTT. Full variable domain (remainder filled in from reference TRBV9 and TRBJ2-2): DSGVTQTPKHLITATGQRVTLRCSPRSGDLSVYWYQQSLDQGLQFLIQYYNGEERAKGNILERFSAQQFPDLHSELNLSSLELGDSALYFCASSVASGGATGELFFGEGSRLTVL.

This clone was seen more than once but under ten times. Additional DNA sequences in this sample encode the identical CDR3. This chain links TRBV20-1 with TRBJ1-1; tentatively, D is TRBD1 (5 bases). V shed 5 bases and J shed 11 bases, with 6 bases lying between them. CDR3 size: 8 residues. Germline loops: CDR1 DFQATT, CDR2 SNEGSKA (reference sequence). CDR3 DNA sequence: TGCAGTGCTGGGGCCGCTTTCTTT. This sequence encodes CSAGAAFF.

In its sample, this clone is hyperexpanded. The chain recombines TRBV5-1 with TRBJ1-2, with a possible D match to TRBD1 (5 bases). CDR3 size: 15 residues. Between the trimmed V and J ends, which lost 2 bases and 5 bases, there was a span of 16 bases. The germline V gene has CDR1 SGHRS and CDR2 YFSETQ. The CDR3 coding sequence is TGCGCCAGCAGCTTTCAGGGCGCTCCGGTGTATGGCTACACCTTC. This encodes CASSFQGAPVYGYTF.

This chain connects TRBV7-9 to TRBJ2-1, with no clear D. With 3 bases removed from V and 3 bases from J, the gap between germline ends came to 9 bases. Per the germline V gene, CDR1 is SEHNR and CDR2 is FQNEAQ (reference sequence). This CDR3 is built from 14 residues. This chain's CDR3 is CASSFQGIYNEQFF. Written as DNA, the CDR3 is TGTGCCAGCAGCTTCCAAGGTATCTACAATGAGCAGTTCTTC. The complete variable domain, with remaining parts taken from reference TRBV7-9 and TRBJ2-1, reads DTGVSQNPRHKITKRGQNVTFRCDPISEHNRLYWYRQTLGQGPEFLTYFQNEAQLEKSRLLSDRFSAERPKGSFSTLEIQRTEQGDSAMYLCASSFQGIYNEQFFGPGTRLTVL.

DNA for the CDR3: TGTGCCAGCAGTTCCCACCGACAAGTCTCGGCCCAGTACTTC. This gives the protein CASSSHRQVSAQYF. The gene calls are TRBV27 and TRBJ2-5; D uncertain. V shed 4 bases and J shed 9 bases, with 18 bases lying between them. This CDR3 is built from 14 residues. Germline V gene lookup returns CDR1 MNHEY and CDR2 SMNVEV (reference sequence).

The gene calls are TRBV7-2 and TRBJ1-1, with D possibly TRBD1 on 5 matching bases. The germline gives CDR1 SGHTA, CDR2 FQGNSA. Trimming cost V 1 base and J 11 bases, with 11 bases left between them. This CDR3 contains 12 residues. CDR3 protein: CASSLEPGAAFF. For the CDR3, the DNA is TGTGCCAGCAGCTTAGAGCCCGGGGCGGCTTTCTTT.

The rearrangement links TRBV11-2 to TRBJ1-1; 12 bases fit TRBD1. Germline trimming cut 2 bases from V and 5 bases from J; bases unmatched to any gene: 6. The V gene's germline CDR1 is SGHAT and CDR2 FQNNGV. The CDR3 is made up of 16 amino acids. The CDR3 loop reads CASSLWDRGRATEAFF. The CDR3 DNA follows: TGTGCCAGCAGCTTATGGGACAGGGGGCGCGCAACTGAAGCTTTCTTT.

The chain has TRBV27 and TRBJ2-1; D uncertain. Trimming took off 3 bases at V and 0 bases at J, with 6 bases between the two ends. Germline V gene lookup returns CDR1 MNHEY and CDR2 SMNVEV (reference sequence). The CDR3 extends over 14 amino acids. CDR3 DNA: TGTGCCAGCAGTTTGGAAAGCTCCTACAATGAGCAGTTCTTC. It specifies CASSLESSYNEQFF.